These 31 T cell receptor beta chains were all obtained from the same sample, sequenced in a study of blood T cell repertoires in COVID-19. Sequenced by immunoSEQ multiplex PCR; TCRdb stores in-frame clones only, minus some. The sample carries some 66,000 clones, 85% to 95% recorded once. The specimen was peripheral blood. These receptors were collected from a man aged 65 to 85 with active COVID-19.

In DNA form, the CDR3 reads TGTGCCAGCAGCTTAATGTTATCCCAAGAGACCCAGTACTTC. Protein product: CASSLMLSQETQYF. The gene calls are TRBV11-2 and TRBJ2-5; no definite D call. CDR1 and CDR2 from the germline V gene are SGHAT and FQNNGV. This CDR3 is 14 amino acids long. Trimming took 2 bases from V and 1 from J, leaving 8 bases between them.

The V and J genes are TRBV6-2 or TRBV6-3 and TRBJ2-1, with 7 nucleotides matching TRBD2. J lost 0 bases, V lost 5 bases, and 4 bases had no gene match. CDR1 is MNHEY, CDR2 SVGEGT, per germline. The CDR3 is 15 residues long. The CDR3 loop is CASSDTGGSYNEQFF. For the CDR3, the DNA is TGTGCCAGCAGTGACACGGGAGGCTCCTACAATGAGCAGTTCTTC.

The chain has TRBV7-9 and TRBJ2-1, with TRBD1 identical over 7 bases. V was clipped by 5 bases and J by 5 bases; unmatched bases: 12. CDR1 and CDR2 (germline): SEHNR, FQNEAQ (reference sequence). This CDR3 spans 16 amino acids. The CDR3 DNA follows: TGTGCCAGCAGCCAGAAAAACAGGGGAACGAACAATGAGCAGTTCTTC. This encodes CASSQKNRGTNNEQFF.

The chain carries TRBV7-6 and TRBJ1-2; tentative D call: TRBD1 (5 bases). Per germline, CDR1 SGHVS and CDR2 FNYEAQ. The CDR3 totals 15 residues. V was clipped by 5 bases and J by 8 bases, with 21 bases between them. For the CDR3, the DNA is TGTGCCAGCAGCATCCGCGGGGGTCCCGGAGGGGGCTACACCTTC. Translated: CASSIRGGPGGGYTF.

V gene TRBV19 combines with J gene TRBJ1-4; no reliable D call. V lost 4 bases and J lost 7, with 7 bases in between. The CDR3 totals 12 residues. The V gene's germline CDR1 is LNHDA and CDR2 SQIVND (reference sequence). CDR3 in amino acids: CASSSGGEKLFF. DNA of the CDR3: TGTGCCAGTAGTAGTGGAGGTGAAAAACTGTTTTTT.

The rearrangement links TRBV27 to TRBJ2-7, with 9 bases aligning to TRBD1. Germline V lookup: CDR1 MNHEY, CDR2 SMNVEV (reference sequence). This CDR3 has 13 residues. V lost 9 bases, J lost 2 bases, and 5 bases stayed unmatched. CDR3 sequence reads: CASFRDRAYEQYV. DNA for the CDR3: TGTGCCAGTTTCCGGGACAGGGCCTACGAGCAGTACGTC.

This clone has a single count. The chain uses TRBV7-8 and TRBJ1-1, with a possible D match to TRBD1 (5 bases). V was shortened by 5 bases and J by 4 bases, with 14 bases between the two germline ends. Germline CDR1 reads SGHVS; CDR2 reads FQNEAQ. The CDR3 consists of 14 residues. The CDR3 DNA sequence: TGTGCCAGCAGCCCCGGGCAGGGTAGCACTGAAGCTTTCTTT. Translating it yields CASSPGQGSTEAFF. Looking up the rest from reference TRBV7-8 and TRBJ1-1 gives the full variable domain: GAGVSQSPRYKVAKRGQDVALRCDPISGHVSLFWYQQALGQGPEFLTYFQNEAQLDKSGLPSDRFFAERPEGSVSTLKIQRTQQEDSAVYLCASSPGQGSTEAFFGQGTRLTVV.

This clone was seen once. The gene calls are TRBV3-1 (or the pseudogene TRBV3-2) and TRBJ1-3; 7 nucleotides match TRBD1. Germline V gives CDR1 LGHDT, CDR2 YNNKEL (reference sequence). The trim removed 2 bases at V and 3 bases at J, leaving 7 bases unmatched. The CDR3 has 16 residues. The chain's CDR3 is CASSQFHRGYGNTIYF. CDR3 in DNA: TGTGCCAGCAGCCAATTCCACAGGGGTTATGGAAACACCATATATTTT.

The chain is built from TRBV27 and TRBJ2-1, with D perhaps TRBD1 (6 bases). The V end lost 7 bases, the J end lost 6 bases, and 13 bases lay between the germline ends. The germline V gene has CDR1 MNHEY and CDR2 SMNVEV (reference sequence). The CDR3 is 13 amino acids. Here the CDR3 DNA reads TGTGCCAGCAAACAGGGTGGAAGCAATGAGCAGTTCTTC. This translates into CASKQGGSNEQFF.

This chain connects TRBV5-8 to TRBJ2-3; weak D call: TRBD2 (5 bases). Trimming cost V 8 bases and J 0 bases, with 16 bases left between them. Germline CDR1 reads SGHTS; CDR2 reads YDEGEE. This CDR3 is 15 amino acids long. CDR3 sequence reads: CASQQRGWSTDTQYF. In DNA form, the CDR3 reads TGTGCCAGTCAACAACGGGGTTGGAGCACAGATACGCAGTATTTT.

The CDR3 sequence is CASSLTGPSTDTQYF. CDR3 coding DNA: TGTGCCAGCAGTTTGACAGGGCCCAGCACAGATACGCAGTATTTT. This chain connects TRBV6-5 to TRBJ2-3, with 7 bases fitting TRBD1. CDR1 and CDR2 (germline): MNHEY, SVGAGI. There are 15 residues in the CDR3. Trimming took 4 bases from V and 0 from J; bases not matched to a gene: 4.

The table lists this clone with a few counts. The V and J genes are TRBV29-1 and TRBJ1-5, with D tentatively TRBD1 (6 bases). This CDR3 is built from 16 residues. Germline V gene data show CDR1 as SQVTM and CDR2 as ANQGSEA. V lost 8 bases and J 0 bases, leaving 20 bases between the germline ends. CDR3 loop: CSPGGTPMDSNQPQHF. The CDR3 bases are TGCAGCCCCGGGGGGACACCTATGGATAGCAATCAGCCCCAGCATTTT.

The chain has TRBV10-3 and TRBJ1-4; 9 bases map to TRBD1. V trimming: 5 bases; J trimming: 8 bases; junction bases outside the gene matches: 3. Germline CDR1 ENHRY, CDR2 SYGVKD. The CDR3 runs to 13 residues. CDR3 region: CAISRTGDEKLFF. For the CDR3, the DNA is TGTGCCATCAGTAGGACAGGGGACGAAAAACTGTTTTTT.

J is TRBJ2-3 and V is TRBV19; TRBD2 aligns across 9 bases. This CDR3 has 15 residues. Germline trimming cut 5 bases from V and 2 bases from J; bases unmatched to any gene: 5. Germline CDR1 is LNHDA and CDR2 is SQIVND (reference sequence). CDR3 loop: CASSERGVNTDTQYF. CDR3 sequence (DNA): TGTGCCAGTAGTGAGCGGGGGGTCAACACAGATACGCAGTATTTT.

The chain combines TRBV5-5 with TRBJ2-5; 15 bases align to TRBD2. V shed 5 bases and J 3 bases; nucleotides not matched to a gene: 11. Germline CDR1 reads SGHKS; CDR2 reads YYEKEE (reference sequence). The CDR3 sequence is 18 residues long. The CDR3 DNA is TGTGCCAGCAGTCCTGAAGGGACTAGCGGGGGGACAGAAGAGACCCAGTACTTC. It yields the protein CASSPEGTSGGTEETQYF.

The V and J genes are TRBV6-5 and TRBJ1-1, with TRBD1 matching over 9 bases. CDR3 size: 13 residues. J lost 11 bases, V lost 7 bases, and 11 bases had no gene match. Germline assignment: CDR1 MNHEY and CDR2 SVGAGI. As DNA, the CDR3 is TGTGCCAGCACCACCTCCGGGACAGGGTTTGCTTTCTTT. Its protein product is CASTTSGTGFAFF.

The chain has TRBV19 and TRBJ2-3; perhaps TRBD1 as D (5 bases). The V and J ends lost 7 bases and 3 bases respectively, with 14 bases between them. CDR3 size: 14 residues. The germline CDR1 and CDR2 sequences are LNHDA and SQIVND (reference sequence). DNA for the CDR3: TGTGCCAGTATTGGAACAGGATTAACAGATACGCAGTATTTT. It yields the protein CASIGTGLTDTQYF.

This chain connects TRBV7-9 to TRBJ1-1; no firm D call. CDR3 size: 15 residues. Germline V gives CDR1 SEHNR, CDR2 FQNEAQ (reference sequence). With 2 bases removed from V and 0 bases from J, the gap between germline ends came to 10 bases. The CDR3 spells CASSLQRAMNTEAFF. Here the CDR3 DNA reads TGTGCCAGCAGCTTACAGCGAGCTATGAACACTGAAGCTTTCTTT.

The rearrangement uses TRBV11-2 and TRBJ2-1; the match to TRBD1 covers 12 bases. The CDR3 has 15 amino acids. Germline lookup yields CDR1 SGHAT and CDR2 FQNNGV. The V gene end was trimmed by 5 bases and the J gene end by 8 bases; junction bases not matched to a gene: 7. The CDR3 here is CASSIGTGGFDEQFF. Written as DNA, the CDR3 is TGTGCCAGCAGCATCGGGACAGGGGGCTTCGATGAGCAGTTCTTC.

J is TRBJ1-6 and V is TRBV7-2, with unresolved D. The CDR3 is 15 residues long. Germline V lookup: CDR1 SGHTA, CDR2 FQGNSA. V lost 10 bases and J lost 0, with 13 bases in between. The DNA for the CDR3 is TGTGCCACCATGGCGGGAAGCTCCTATAATTCACCCCTCCACTTT. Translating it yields CATMAGSSYNSPLHF.

The chain's CDR3 is CASSAGGASEAFF. CDR3 nucleotides: TGCGCCAGCAGCGCAGGGGGCGCTTCTGAAGCTTTCTTT. The J gene is TRBJ1-1, the V gene TRBV5-1, with TRBD1 matching over 8 bases. Looked up from germline, CDR1 is SGHRS and CDR2 is YFSETQ. This CDR3 has 13 amino acids. Trimming at V came to 4 bases and at J to 6 bases, leaving 5 bases not matched to a gene.

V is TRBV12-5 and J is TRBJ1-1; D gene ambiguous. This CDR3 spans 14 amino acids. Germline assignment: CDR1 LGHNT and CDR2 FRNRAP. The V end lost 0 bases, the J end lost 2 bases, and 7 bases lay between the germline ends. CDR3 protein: CASGLVGGNTEAFF. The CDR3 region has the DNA TGTGCTAGTGGTTTGGTAGGAGGAAACACTGAAGCTTTCTTT.

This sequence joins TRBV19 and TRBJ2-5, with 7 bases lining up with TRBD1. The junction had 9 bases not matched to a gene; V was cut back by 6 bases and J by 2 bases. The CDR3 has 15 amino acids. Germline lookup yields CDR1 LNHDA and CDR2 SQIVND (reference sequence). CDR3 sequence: CASSRGTALQETQYF. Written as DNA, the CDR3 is TGTGCCAGTAGCCGAGGGACAGCCTTGCAAGAGACCCAGTACTTC.

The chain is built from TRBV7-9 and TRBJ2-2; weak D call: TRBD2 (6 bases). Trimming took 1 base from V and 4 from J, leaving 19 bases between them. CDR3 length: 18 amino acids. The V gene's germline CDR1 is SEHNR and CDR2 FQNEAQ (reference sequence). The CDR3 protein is CASSLGFGGAPGTGELFF. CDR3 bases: TGTGCCAGCAGCTTAGGTTTTGGAGGGGCGCCGGGCACCGGGGAGCTGTTTTTT.

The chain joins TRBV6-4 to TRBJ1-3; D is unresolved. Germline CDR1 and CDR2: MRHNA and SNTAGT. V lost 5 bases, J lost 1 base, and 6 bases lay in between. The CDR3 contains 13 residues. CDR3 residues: CASSRESGNTIYF. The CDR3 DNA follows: TGTGCCAGCAGTAGGGAGTCTGGAAACACCATATATTTT.

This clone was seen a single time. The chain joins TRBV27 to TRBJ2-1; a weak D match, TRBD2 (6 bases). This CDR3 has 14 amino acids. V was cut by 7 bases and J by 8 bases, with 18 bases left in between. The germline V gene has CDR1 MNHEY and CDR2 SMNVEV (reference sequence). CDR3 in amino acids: CASIGGNSVHEQFF. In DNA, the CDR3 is TGTGCCAGCATTGGGGGGAATTCTGTGCATGAGCAGTTCTTC.

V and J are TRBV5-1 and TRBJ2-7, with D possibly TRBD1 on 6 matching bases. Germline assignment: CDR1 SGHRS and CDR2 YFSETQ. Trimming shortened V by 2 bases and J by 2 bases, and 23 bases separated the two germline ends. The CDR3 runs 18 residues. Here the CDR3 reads CASSFRGNRTLAPYEQYV. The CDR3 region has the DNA TGCGCCAGCAGCTTTAGGGGGAATAGGACCTTAGCTCCCTACGAGCAGTACGTC.

CDR3 sequence reads: CASSAKRGSPLHF. The CDR3 DNA sequence: TGTGCCAGTAGCGCTAAACGAGGTTCACCCCTCCACTTT. The chain combines TRBV19 with TRBJ1-6; unclear D gene. Deletions cut 6 bases from V and 9 bases from J, with 12 bases between. Germline V gives CDR1 LNHDA, CDR2 SQIVND (reference sequence). The CDR3 length is 13 residues. The variable domain in full, completed from reference TRBV19 and TRBJ1-6, reads DGGITQSPKYLFRKEGQNVTLSCEQNLNHDAMYWYRQDPGQGLRLIYYSQIVNDFQKGDIAEGYSVSREKKESFPLTVTSAQKNPTAFYLCASSAKRGSPLHFGNGTRLTVT.

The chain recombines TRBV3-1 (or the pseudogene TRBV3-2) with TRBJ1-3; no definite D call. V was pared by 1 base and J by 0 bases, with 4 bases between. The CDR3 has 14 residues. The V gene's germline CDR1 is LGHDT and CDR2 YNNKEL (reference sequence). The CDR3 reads CASSQVSSGNTIYF. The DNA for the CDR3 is TGTGCCAGCAGCCAAGTGAGCTCTGGAAACACCATATATTTT.

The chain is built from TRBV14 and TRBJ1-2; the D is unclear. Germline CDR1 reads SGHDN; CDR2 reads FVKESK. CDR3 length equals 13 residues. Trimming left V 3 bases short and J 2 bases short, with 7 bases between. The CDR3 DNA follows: TGTGCCAGCAGCCAGGGCAGAAACTATGGCTACACCTTC. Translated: CASSQGRNYGYTF.

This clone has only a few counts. The CDR3 nucleotides are TGTGCCAGCACTTGGGGGGGCTTGGAGCAGTTCTTC. It specifies CASTWGGLEQFF. The chain carries TRBV5-6 and TRBJ2-1; possibly TRBD2 for D (7 bases). Germline CDR1 is SGHDT and CDR2 is YYEEEE. Trimming shortened V by 6 bases and J by 10 bases, and 14 bases separated the two germline ends. The CDR3 has 12 amino acids.